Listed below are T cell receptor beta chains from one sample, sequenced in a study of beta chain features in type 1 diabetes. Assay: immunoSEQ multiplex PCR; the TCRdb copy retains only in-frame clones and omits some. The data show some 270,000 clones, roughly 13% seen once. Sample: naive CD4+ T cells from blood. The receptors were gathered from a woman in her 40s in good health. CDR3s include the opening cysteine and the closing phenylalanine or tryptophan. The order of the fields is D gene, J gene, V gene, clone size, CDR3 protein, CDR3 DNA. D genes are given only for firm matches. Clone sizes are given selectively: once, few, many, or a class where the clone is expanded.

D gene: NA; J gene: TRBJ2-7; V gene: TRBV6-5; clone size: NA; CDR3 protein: CASSYRSSYEQYF; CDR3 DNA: TGTGCCAGCAGTTATCGGAGCTCCTACGAGCAGTACTTC
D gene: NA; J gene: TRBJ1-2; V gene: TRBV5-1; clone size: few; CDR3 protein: CASSPFSTNQGGDYGYTF; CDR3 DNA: TGCGCCAGCAGCCCTTTTTCGACCAACCAGGGAGGTGACTATGGCTACACCTTC
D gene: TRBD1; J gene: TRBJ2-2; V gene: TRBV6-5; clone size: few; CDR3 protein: CASKGQGAETGELFF; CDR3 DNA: TGTGCCAGCAAAGGACAGGGGGCCGAAACCGGGGAGCTGTTTTTT
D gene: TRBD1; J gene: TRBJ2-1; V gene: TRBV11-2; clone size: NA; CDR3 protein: CASSLGQGSYNEQFF; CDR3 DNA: TGTGCCAGCAGCCTAGGACAGGGTTCCTACAATGAGCAGTTCTTC
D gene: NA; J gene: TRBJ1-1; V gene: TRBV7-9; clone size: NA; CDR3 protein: CASSLGRGPTEAFF; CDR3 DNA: TGTGCCAGCAGCTTAGGCAGGGGTCCCACTGAAGCTTTCTTT
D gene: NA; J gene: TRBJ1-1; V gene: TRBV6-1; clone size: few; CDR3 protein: CASSEQVHTEAFF; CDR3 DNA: TGTGCCAGCAGTGAACAGGTCCACACTGAAGCTTTCTTT
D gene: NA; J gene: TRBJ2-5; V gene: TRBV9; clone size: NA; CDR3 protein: CASIESQGKETQYF; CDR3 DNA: TGTGCCAGCATCGAATCCCAGGGGAAAGAGACCCAGTACTTC
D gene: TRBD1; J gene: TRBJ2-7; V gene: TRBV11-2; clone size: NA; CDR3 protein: CASSLVGTGGYEQYF; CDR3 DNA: TGTGCCAGCAGCTTAGTGGGGACAGGAGGCTACGAGCAGTACTTC
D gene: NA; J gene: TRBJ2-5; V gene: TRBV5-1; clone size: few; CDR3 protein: CASSLRQKQETQYF; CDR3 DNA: TGCGCCAGCAGCTTAAGACAGAAACAAGAGACCCAGTACTTC
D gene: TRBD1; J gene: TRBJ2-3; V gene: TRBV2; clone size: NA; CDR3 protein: CASSARDRGTDTQYF; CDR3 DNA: TGTGCCAGCAGTGCTCGCGACAGGGGCACAGATACGCAGTATTTT
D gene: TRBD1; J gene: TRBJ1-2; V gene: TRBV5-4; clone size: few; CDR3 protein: CASSWDRRGGYTF; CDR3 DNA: TGTGCCAGCAGCTGGGACAGGCGGGGTGGCTACACCTTC
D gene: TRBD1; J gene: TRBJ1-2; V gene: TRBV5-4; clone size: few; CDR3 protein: CASSTMTGQGYGYTF; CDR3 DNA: TGTGCCAGCAGCACCATGACAGGGCAAGGCTATGGCTACACCTTC
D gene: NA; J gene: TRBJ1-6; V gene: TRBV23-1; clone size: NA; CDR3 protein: CASILVYNSPLHF; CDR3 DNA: TGCGCCAGCATATTAGTCTATAATTCACCCCTCCACTTT
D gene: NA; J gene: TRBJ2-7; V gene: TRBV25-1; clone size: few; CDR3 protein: CASSVIYEQYF; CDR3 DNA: TGTGCCAGCAGTGTTATCTACGAGCAGTACTTC
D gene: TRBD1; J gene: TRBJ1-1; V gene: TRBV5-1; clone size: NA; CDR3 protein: CASSGSPTGTGDAEAFF; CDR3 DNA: TGCGCCAGCAGCGGAAGCCCGACCGGGACAGGGGACGCTGAAGCTTTCTTT
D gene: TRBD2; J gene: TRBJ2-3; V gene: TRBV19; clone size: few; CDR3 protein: CASREGPGRYTQYF; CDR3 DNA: TGTGCCAGTCGGGAGGGGCCGGGTAGGTATACGCAGTATTTT
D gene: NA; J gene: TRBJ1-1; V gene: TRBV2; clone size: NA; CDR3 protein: CASRDRHLGAAFF; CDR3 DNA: TGTGCCAGCAGGGACCGACATCTTGGGGCAGCTTTCTTT
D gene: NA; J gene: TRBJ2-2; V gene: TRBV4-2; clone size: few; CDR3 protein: CASSQNPAEGANTGELFF; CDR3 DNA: TGTGCCAGCAGCCAAAATCCGGCGGAGGGCGCGAACACCGGGGAGCTGTTTTTT
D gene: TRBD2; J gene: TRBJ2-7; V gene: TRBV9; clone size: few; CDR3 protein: CASSTSKTSVSSYEQYF; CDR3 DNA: TGTGCCAGCAGCACCTCCAAGACTAGCGTGAGCTCCTACGAGCAGTACTTC
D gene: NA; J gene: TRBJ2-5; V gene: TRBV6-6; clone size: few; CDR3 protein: CASSDTGTPGETQYF; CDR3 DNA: TGTGCCAGCAGCGACACCGGGACACCTGGCGAGACCCAGTACTTC
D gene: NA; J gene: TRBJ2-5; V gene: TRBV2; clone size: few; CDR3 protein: CASSERRGGPWPQYF; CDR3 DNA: TGTGCCAGCAGTGAAAGGAGGGGAGGACCCTGGCCCCAGTACTTC
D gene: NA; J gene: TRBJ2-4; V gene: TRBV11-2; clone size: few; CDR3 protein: CASSLAVAKNIQYF; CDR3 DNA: TGTGCCAGCAGCTTAGCAGTAGCCAAAAACATTCAGTACTTC
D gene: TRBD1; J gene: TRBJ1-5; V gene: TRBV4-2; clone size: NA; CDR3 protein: CASSQDWDRGNQPQHF; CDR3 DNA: TGTGCCAGCAGCCAAGATTGGGACAGGGGCAATCAGCCCCAGCATTTT
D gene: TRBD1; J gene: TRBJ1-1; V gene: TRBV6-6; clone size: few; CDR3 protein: CASRRSTGAGTEAFF; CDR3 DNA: TGTGCCAGCAGGAGATCGACAGGGGCTGGCACTGAAGCTTTCTTT
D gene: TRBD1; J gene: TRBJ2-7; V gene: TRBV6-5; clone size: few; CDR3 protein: CASSSPSGTGPYEQYF; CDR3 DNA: TGTGCCAGCAGTTCCCCATCCGGGACAGGCCCCTACGAGCAGTACTTC
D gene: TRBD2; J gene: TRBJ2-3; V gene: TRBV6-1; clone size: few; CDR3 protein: CASSERGGATTDTQYF; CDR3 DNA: TGTGCCAGCAGTGAACGGGGGGGCGCAACGACAGATACGCAGTATTTT